This T cell receptor beta chain was sequenced in a study of T cells in Graves' hyperthyroidism and ophthalmopathy. Template material for amplifying TCR beta CDR3 regions consisted of RNA transcripts. Initially, a first-round RT-PCR of the TCR CDR3 employed the HTBI primer set. MiXCR was run by TCRdb on the multiplex PCR reads, yielding one entry per CDR3 protein. The table records around 580,000 distinct CDR3 sequences, 35% to 55% of them present only once. Stable Graves' hyperthyroidism meant no ophthalmopathy progression within 18 months. With 10 bases clipped from V and 0 bases from J, the junction kept 5 bases outside the gene matches. Germline V CDR1 and CDR2: SGHVS, FNYEAQ. This CDR3 comprises 13 residues.

The specimen was peripheral blood or thyroid tissue (not recorded which). V is TRBV7-6 and J is TRBJ2-7, with 8 bases that match TRBD1. This TCR was recovered from a woman aged 18-30 years with Graves' hyperthyroidism. CDR3 sequence (DNA): TGTGCCACGCGGACAGGGTTCTCCTACGAGCAGTACTTC. This sequence encodes CATRTGFSYEQYF.